This T cell receptor beta chain was documented in a study of T cell repertoires in cytomegalovirus infection. Study-level background: In public TCR beta signatures, there were indications of both CMV infection and matching HLA type.

Whole-study findings and limits: In two of eight donors, the top clonotype was HLA-C-restricted CMV-specific. Of the TCR beta families, the public ones yielded a cumulative frequency that identified carriers of CMV plus the relevant HLA.

This clonotype was recorded at least ten times. Antigen: not known. TCRdb reanalysed the reads using MiXCR and keeps one entry per CDR3 protein. The sample lists 200,000 or so distinct CDR3 sequences; roughly 20% were seen once. The CDR3 runs 16 residues. Trimming cost V 4 bases and J 9 bases; bases outside gene matches: 11. The germline CDR1 and CDR2 sequences are SGHTA and FQGNSA. Sequenced: PBMCs. The chain carries TRBV7-2 and TRBJ1-6; 8 bases line up with TRBD1. The clonotype comes from a human donor in good health (CMV status not recorded). Some clones in this sample may be carry-over from other donors' samples. Here the CDR3 DNA reads TGTGCCAGCAGCTCACGACAGGGGACCGTAGGTTCACCCCTCCACTTT. Amino acids: CASSSRQGTVGSPLHF. The whole variable domain, filled in from reference TRBV7-2 and TRBJ1-6, reads GAGVSQSPSNKVTEKGKDVELRCDPISGHTALYWYRQSLGQGLEFLIYFQGNSAPDKSGLPSDRFSAERTGGSVSTLTIQRTQQEDSAVYLCASSSRQGTVGSPLHFGNGTRLTVT.